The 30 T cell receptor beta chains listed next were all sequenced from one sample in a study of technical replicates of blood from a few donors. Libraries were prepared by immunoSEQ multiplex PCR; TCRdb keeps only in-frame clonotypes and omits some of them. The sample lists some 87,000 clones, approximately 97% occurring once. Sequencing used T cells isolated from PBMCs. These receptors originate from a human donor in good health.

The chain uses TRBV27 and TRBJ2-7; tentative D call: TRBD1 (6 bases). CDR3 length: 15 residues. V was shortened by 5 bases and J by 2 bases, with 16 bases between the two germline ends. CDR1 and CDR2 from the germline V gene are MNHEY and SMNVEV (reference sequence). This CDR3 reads CASSEWGQLAYEQYF. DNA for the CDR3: TGTGCCAGCAGTGAGTGGGGGCAACTCGCCTACGAGCAGTACTTC.

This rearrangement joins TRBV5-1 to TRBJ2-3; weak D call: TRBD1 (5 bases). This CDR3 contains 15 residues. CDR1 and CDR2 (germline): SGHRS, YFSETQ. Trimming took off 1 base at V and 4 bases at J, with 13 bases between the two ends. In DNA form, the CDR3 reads TGCGCCAGCAGCTTGTGGGGCTCGGCGGCAGATACGCAGTATTTT. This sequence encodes CASSLWGSAADTQYF.

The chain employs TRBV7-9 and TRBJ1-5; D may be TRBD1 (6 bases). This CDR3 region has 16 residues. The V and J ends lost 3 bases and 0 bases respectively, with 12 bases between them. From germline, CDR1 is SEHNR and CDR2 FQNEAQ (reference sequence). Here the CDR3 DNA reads TGTGCCAGCAGCTTGGGGGACACTTTTAGCAATCAGCCCCAGCATTTT. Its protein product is CASSLGDTFSNQPQHF.

CDR3 in DNA: TGTGCCACCAGCAGCCAGGACTACTCTGGGGCCAACGTCCTGACTTTC. Amino acid sequence: CATSSQDYSGANVLTF. V and J are TRBV15 and TRBJ2-6; perhaps TRBD2 as D (6 bases). Deletions cut 3 bases from V and 0 bases from J, with 9 bases between. Germline CDR1 and CDR2: LNHNV and YYDKDF (reference sequence). The CDR3 sequence is 16 residues long.

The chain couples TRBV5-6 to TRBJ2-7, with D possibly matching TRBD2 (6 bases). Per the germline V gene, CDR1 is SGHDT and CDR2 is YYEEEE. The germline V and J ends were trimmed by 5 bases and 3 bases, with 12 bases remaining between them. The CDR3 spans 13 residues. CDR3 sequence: CASSPAGIYEQYF. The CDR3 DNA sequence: TGTGCCAGCAGTCCGGCGGGGATCTACGAGCAGTACTTC.

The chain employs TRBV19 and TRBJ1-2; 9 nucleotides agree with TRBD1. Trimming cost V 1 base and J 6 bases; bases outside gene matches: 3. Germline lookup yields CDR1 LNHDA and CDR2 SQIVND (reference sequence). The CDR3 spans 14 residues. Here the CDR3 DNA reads TGTGCCAGTAGTATAGCACAGGGGGCGCATGGCTACACCTTC. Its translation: CASSIAQGAHGYTF. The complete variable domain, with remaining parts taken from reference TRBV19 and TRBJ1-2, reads DGGITQSPKYLFRKEGQNVTLSCEQNLNHDAMYWYRQDPGQGLRLIYYSQIVNDFQKGDIAEGYSVSREKKESFPLTVTSAQKNPTAFYLCASSIAQGAHGYTFGSGTRLTVV.

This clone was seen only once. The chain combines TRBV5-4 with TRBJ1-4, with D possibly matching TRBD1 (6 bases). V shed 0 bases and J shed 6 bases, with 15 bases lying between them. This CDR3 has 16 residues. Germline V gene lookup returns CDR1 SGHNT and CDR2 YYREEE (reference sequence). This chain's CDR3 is CASSLGGGHVDEKLFF. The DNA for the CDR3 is TGTGCCAGCAGCTTGGGTGGGGGACACGTCGATGAAAAACTGTTTTTT.

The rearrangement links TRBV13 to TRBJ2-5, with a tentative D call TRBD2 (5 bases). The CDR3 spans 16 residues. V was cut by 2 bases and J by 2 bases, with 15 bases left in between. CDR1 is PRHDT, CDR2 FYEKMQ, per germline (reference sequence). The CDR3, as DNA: TGTGCCAGCAGCTTAAAAAGGGCTAGCCGGCAAGAGACCCAGTACTTC. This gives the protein CASSLKRASRQETQYF.

The CDR3 DNA is TGTGCCAGTAGTATCCCACGGGGGTCGGCACACTCCTACAATGAGCAGTTCTTC. It yields the protein CASSIPRGSAHSYNEQFF. The J gene is TRBJ2-1, the V gene TRBV19; TRBD2 is a possible D gene (6 bases). V was shortened by 3 bases and J by 0 bases, with 18 bases between the two germline ends. The CDR3 totals 18 residues. Germline lookup yields CDR1 LNHDA and CDR2 SQIVND (reference sequence).

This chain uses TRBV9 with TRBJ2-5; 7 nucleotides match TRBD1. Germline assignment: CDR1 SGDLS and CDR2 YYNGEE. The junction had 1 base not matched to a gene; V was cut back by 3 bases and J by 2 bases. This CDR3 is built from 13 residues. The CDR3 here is CASSEGQQETQYF. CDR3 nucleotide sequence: TGTGCCAGCAGCGAGGGACAGCAAGAGACCCAGTACTTC.

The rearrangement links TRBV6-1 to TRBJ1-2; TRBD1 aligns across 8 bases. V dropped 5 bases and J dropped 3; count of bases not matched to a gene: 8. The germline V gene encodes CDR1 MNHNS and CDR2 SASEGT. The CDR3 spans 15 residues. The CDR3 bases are TGTGCCAGCAGTCCCTGGACAGGGAGCCACTATGGCTACACCTTC. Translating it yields CASSPWTGSHYGYTF.

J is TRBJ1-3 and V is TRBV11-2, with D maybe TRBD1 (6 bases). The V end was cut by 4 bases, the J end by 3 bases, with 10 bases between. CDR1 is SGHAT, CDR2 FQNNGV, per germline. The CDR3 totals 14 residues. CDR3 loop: CASSWGGGGNTIYF. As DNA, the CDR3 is TGTGCCAGCAGCTGGGGGGGCGGTGGAAACACCATATATTTT.

The chain's CDR3 is CASSDSGTVNEQYF. CDR3 DNA sequence: TGTGCCAGCAGTGACAGCGGGACGGTGAACGAGCAGTACTTC. This chain links TRBV2 with TRBJ2-7; 7 bases map to TRBD2. With V trimmed by 3 bases and J by 5 bases, 7 bases remained unmatched. Germline assignment: CDR1 SNHLY and CDR2 FYNNEI. This CDR3 comprises 14 residues.

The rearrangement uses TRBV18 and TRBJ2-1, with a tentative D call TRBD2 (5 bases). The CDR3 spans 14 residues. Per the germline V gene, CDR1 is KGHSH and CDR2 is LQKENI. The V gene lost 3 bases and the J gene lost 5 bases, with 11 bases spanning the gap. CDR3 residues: CASSPSGIHNEQFF. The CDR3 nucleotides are TGTGCCAGCTCACCCTCGGGGATCCACAATGAGCAGTTCTTC. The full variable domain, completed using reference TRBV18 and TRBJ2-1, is NAGVMQNPRHLVRRRGQEARLRCSPMKGHSHVYWYRQLPEEGLKFMVYLQKENIIDESGMPKERFSAEFPKEGPSILRIQQVVRGDSAAYFCASSPSGIHNEQFFGPGTRLTVL.

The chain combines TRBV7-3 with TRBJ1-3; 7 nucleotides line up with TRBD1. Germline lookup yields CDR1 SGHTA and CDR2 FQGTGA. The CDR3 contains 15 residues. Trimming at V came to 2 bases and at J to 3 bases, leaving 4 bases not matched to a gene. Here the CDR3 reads CASSLEGAYGNTIYF. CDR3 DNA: TGTGCCAGCAGCTTAGAGGGGGCTTATGGAAACACCATATATTTT.

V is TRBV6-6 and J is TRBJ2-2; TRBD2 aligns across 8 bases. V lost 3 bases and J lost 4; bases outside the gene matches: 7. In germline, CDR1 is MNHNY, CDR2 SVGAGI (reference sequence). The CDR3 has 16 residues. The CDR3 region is CASSYGGGPITGELFF. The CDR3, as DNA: TGTGCCAGCAGTTATGGCGGGGGGCCAATCACCGGGGAGCTGTTTTTT.

This CDR3 reads CASRASGGSAYEQYF. Written as DNA, the CDR3 is TGTGCCAGCAGGGCGTCGGGAGGTTCCGCCTACGAGCAGTACTTC. This chain uses TRBV5-4 with TRBJ2-7, with 7 nucleotides matching TRBD2. V lost 5 bases, J lost 2 bases, and 10 bases stayed unmatched. The CDR3 is 15 amino acids. Germline-derived CDR1 and CDR2 are SGHNT and YYREEE (reference sequence).

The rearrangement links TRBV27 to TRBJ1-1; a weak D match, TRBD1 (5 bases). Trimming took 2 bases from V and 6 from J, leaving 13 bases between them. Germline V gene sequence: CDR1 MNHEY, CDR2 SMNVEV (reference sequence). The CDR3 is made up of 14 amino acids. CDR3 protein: CASSLTQGLPEAFF. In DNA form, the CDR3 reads TGTGCCAGCAGTTTAACCCAGGGTTTACCTGAAGCTTTCTTT.

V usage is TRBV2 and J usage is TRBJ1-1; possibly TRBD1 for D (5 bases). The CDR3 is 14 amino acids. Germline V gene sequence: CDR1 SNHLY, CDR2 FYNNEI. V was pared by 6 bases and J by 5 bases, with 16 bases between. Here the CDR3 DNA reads TGTGCCAGCAGGCCCAATAGTGGGGGGACTGAAGCTTTCTTT. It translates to CASRPNSGGTEAFF. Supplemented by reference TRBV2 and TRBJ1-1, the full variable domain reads EPEVTQTPSHQVTQMGQEVILRCVPISNHLYFYWYRQILGQKVEFLVSFYNNEISEKSEIFDDQFSVERPDGSNFTLKIRSTKLEDSAMYFCASRPNSGGTEAFFGQGTRLTVV.

CDR3 nucleotide sequence: TGCAGTGCCCCACACAGGGACGAGCAGTACTTC. Its protein is CSAPHRDEQYF. The chain carries TRBV20-1 and TRBJ2-7; perhaps TRBD1 as D (6 bases). Germline CDR1 reads DFQATT; CDR2 reads SNEGSKA (reference sequence). The CDR3 is 11 amino acids. Trimming cost V 6 bases and J 5 bases, with 11 bases left between them.

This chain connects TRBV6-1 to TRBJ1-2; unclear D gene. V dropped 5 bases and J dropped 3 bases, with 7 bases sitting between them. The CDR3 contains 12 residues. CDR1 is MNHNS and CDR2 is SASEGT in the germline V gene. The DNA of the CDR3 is TGTGCCAGCAGTTTTGGAGACTATGGCTACACCTTC. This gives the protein CASSFGDYGYTF.

The DNA of the CDR3 is TGCGCCAGCAGCTTGAGAGGGGGAATGACTAGCGGACCCTACAATGAGCAGTTCTTC. This sequence encodes CASSLRGGMTSGPYNEQFF. The chain joins TRBV5-1 to TRBJ2-1; 9 nucleotides agree with TRBD2. Trimming removed 1 base from V and 2 bases from J; junction bases left unmatched: 13. CDR1 and CDR2 from the germline V gene are SGHRS and YFSETQ. This CDR3 has 19 amino acids.

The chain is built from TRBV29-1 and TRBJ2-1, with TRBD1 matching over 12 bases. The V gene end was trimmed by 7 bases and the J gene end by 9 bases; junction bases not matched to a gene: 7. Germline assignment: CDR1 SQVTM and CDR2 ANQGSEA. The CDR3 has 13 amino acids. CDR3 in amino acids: CSAWGQGAAEQFF. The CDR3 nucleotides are TGCAGCGCCTGGGGACAGGGGGCCGCTGAGCAGTTCTTC.

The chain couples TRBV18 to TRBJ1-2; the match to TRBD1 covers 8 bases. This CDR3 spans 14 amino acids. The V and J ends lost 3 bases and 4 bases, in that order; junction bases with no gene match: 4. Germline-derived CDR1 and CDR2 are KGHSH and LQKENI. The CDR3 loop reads CASSPQDRAYGYTF. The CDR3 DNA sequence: TGTGCCAGCTCACCTCAGGACAGGGCCTATGGCTACACCTTC.

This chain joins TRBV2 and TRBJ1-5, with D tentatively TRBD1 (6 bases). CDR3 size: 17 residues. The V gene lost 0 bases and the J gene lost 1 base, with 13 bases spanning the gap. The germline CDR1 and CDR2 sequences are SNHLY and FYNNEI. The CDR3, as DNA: TGTGCCAGCAGTGAAGCGCACAGGGTGGGGAGCAATCAGCCCCAGCATTTT. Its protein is CASSEAHRVGSNQPQHF.

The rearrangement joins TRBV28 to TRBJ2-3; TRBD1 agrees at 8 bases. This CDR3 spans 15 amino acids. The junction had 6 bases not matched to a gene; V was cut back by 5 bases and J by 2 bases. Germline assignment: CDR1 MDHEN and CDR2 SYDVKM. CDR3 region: CASSLPGQVTDTQYF. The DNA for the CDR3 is TGTGCCAGCAGTCTTCCGGGACAGGTCACAGATACGCAGTATTTT.

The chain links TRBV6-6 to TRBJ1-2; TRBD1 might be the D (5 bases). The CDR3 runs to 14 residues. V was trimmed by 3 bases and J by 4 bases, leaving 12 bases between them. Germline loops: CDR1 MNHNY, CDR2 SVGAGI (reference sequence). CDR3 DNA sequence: TGTGCCAGCAGTTATGTGGGGGGGATCTATGGCTACACCTTC. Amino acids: CASSYVGGIYGYTF.

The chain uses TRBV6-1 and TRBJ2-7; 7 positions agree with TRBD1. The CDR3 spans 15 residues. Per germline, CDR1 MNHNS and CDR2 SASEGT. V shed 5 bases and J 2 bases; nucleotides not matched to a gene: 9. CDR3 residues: CASSFRTGDPYEQYF. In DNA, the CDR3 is TGTGCCAGCAGTTTCCGGACAGGCGACCCCTACGAGCAGTACTTC.

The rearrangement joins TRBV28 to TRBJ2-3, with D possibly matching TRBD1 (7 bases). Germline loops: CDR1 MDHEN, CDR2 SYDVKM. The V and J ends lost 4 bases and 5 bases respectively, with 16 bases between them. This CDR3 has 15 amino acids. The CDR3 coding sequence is TGTGCCAGCAGTTCCCCTCCCAGGGGGGTAGATACGCAGTATTTT. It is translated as CASSSPPRGVDTQYF.

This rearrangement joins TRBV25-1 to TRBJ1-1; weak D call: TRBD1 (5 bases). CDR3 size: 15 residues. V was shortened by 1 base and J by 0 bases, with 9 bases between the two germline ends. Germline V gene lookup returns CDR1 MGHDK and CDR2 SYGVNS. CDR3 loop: CASSEWGSLNTEAFF. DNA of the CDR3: TGTGCCAGCAGTGAATGGGGCAGTTTGAACACTGAAGCTTTCTTT.